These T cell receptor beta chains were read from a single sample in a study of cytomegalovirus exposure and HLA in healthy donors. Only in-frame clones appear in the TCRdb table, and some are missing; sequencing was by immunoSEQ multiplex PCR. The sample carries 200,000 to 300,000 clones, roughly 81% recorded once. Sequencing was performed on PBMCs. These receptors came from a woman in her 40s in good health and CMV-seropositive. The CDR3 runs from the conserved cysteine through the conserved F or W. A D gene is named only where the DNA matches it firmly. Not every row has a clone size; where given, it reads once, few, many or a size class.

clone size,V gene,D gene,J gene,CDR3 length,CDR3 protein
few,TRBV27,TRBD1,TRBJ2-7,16,CASSLGPGTAPYEQYF
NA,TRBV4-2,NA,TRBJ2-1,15,CASSQEGGSYNEQFF
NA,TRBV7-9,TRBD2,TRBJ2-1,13,CASRSGSRDEQFF
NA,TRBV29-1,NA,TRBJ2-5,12,CSVVEGEETQYF
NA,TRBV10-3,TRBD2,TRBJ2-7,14,CAISVAGGFYEQYF
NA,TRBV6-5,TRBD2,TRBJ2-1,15,CASRGGTSGSNEQFF
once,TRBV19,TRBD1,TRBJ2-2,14,CAIKDRGRTGELFF
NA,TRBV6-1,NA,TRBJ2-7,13,CASNFRVSYEQYF
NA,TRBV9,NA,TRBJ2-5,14,CASSVEGGLETQYF
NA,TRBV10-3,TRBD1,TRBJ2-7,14,CAISEGTVSYEQYF
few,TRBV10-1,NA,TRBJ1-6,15,CATVGARDNNSPLHF
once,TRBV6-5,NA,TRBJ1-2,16,CASSYSGGGSNYGYTF
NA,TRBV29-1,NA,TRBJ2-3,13,CSLFGRFTDTQYF
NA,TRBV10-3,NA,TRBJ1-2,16,CAISEYLQGESEGYTF
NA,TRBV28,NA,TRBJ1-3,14,CASSPSGAGNTIYF
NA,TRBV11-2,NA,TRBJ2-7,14,CASSPVVGRGEQYF
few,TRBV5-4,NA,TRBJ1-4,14,CASSPGATNEKLFF
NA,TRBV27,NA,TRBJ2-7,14,CASSFSYQSYEQYF
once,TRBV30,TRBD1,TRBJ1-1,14,CAWSPRQGSTEAFF
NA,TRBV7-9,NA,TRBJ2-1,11,CSSSLERDGFF
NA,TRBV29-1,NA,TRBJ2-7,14,CSVVLGEGAYEQYF
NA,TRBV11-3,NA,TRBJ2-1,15,CASSLDSGRGDEQFF
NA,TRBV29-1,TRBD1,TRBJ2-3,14,CSVAGTGPTDTQYF
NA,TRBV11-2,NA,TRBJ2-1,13,CASSLDGQNSLFF
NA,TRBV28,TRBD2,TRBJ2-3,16,CASSHGLADSTDTQYF
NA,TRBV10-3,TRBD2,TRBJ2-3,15,CAISGGGASADTQYF
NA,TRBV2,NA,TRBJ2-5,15,CASSETEGLQETQYF
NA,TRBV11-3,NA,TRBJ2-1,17,CASSLAWGRALYNEQFF
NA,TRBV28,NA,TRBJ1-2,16,CASSLAGGAEFGGYTF
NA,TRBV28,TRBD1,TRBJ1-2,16,CASSRRQGATNYGYTF
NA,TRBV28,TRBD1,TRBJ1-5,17,CASSSPPGQVGNQPQHF
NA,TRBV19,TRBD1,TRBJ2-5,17,CASSIDLGTGNGETQYF
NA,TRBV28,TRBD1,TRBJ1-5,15,CASSLRQGANQPQHF
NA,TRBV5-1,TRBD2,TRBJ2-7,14,CASTNTGGRYEQYF
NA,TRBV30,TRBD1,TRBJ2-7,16,CAWSTPGQGKGNEQYF
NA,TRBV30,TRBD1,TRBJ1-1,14,CAWSGDRGKTEAFF
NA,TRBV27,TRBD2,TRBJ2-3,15,CASSPGLAGLNTQYF
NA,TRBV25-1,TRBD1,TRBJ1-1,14,CASSEPNRDSEAFF
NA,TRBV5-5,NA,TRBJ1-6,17,CASSFGRNRDLNSPLHF
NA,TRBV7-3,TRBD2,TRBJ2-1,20,CASSLSIGTSGPGGNNEQFF
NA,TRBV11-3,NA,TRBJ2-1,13,CASSSHLPNEQFF
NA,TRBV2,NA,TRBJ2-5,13,CASGRTGKETQYF
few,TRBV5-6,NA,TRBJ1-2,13,CASSWQGLNGYTF
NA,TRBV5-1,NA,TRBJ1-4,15,CASSEQGRTNEKLFF
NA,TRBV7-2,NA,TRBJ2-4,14,CASSLERGMNIQYF
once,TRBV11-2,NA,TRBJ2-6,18,CASSLDSSGSSGANVLTF
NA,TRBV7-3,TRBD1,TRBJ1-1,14,CASSLAGGNTEAFF
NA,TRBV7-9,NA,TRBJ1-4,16,CSSSLAETGPNEKLFF
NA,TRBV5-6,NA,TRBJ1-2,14,CASSFPRTDYGYTF
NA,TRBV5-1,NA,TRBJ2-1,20,CASSSWGGIQGGSSYNEQFF
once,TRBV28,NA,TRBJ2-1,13,CASSSEGRDEQFF
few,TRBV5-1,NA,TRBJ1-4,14,CASSARGIDEKLFF
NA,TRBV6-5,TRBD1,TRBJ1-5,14,CASRQTGTNQPQHF
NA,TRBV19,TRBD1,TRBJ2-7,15,CASSRDGQGGYEQYF